This note documents a single T cell receptor beta chain sequence. This sample's treatment: around 19 received Ad26.COV2.S at low or high dose, single or two shots; about five received placebo; per-sample allocation not given. Repertoires come from day 63 after the first vaccine or placebo injection. The data originate from a study of Ad26.COV2.S vaccination and SARS-CoV-2 variants. Germline assignment: CDR1 SGHRS and CDR2 YFSETQ. The CDR3 is 15 amino acids. V was clipped by 4 bases and J by 3 bases; unmatched bases: 7. Sequencing used immunoSEQ multiplex PCR; TCRdb keeps in-frame clones, though not all of them. The sample has 380,000 or so clones; roughly 80% are singletons.

This specimen was peripheral blood, taken in a trial of Ad26.COV2.S vaccine versus placebo. This rearrangement joins TRBV5-1 to TRBJ2-1; 7 positions match TRBD1. The TCR was taken from a person aged 18-65 years who received the Ad26.COV2.S COVID-19 vaccine or a placebo. This CDR3 reads CASSRTRDSYNEQFF. The CDR3 DNA sequence: TGCGCCAGCAGCCGTACCCGGGACAGCTACAATGAGCAGTTCTTC.